One and the same sample provided the 21 T cell receptor beta chains below, sequenced in a study of cytomegalovirus exposure and HLA in healthy donors. The PCR was carried out with 60 Vbeta primers and 13 Jbeta primers. The protocol was immunoSEQ multiplex PCR, while the TCRdb copy is restricted to in-frame clones and leaves out a portion. The repertoire holds 160,000 or so clones, 60% to 80% seen once, with approximately 4.4% in the top ten. Sequencing used PBMCs. These receptor sequences come from a man between 18 and 35 years old in good health and CMV-seropositive.

This clone was observed a single time. J is TRBJ1-4 and V is TRBV28; 9 bases are shared with TRBD1. J was trimmed by 1 base and V by 6 bases; bases with no gene match: 3. Germline CDR1 reads MDHEN; CDR2 reads SYDVKM. This CDR3 is built from 15 residues. In DNA form, the CDR3 reads TGTGCCAGCAGGAGACAGGGGGGAACTAATGAAAAACTGTTTTTT. Translation gives CASRRQGGTNEKLFF.

This clone has more than one count but fewer than ten. The chain combines TRBV29-1 with TRBJ2-1, with D perhaps TRBD2 (7 bases). Between the trimmed V and J ends, which lost 4 bases and 6 bases, there was a span of 10 bases. CDR3 length: 12 residues. Looked up from germline, CDR1 is SQVTM and CDR2 is ANQGSEA. The CDR3: CSVVGGPNEQFF. The CDR3 DNA is TGCAGCGTTGTGGGGGGGCCCAATGAGCAGTTCTTC.

The chain recombines TRBV5-1 with TRBJ1-4; 11 bases align to TRBD1. V dropped 0 bases and J dropped 8; count of bases not matched to a gene: 6. The length of the CDR3 is 16 residues. Germline CDR1 SGHRS, CDR2 YFSETQ. The CDR3 region has the DNA TGCGCCAGCAGCTTGGTAGGAGGGACAGGGGGAGAAAAACTGTTTTTT. This encodes CASSLVGGTGGEKLFF. Complete variable domain (other parts from reference TRBV5-1 and TRBJ1-4): KAGVTQTPRYLIKTRGQQVTLSCSPISGHRSVSWYQQTPGQGLQFLFEYFSETQRNKGNFPGRFSGRQFSNSRSEMNVSTLELGDSALYLCASSLVGGTGGEKLFFGSGTQLSVL.

This clone occurred a few times. The rearrangement uses TRBV15 and TRBJ1-1, with D possibly matching TRBD1 (6 bases). This CDR3 contains 15 residues. Germline V gene lookup returns CDR1 LNHNV and CDR2 YYDKDF (reference sequence). The V and J ends lost 1 base and 5 bases respectively, with 14 bases between them. The CDR3 region is CATSRGDTPRTEAFF. DNA of the CDR3: TGTGCCACCAGCAGAGGGGACACCCCTAGGACTGAAGCTTTCTTT.

V is TRBV7-9 and J is TRBJ1-3, with 7 bases matching TRBD1. This CDR3 spans 17 amino acids. The trim removed 4 bases at V and 0 bases at J, leaving 9 bases unmatched. The germline gives CDR1 SEHNR, CDR2 FQNEAQ (reference sequence). CDR3 sequence reads: CASSYRQGVVSGNTIYF. The CDR3 nucleotides are TGTGCCAGCAGCTACAGACAGGGCGTTGTCTCTGGAAACACCATATATTTT.

The rearrangement uses TRBV2 and TRBJ1-4; 7 positions agree with TRBD1. This CDR3 region has 15 residues. Germline CDR1 SNHLY, CDR2 FYNNEI. V lost 7 bases to trimming and J lost 8 bases; unmatched junction nucleotides: 13. CDR3 bases: TGTGCCAGCACCCTCCGAGGGGGGACAGTCGAAAAACTGTTTTTT. Encoded protein: CASTLRGGTVEKLFF.

The CDR3 coding sequence is TGTGCCAGCAGTCCAGGGCTTGGGTCCGAGCAGTACGTC. Amino acids: CASSPGLGSEQYV. The chain has TRBV6-6 and TRBJ2-7; TRBD1 might be the D (5 bases). The V and J ends lost 5 bases and 6 bases respectively, with 14 bases between them. Germline CDR1 reads MNHNY; CDR2 reads SVGAGI (reference sequence). The CDR3 extends over 13 amino acids.

Here the CDR3 reads CASSSRQGGDGELFF. The DNA for the CDR3 is TGTGCCAGCAGTAGCCGACAGGGAGGTGACGGGGAGCTGTTTTTT. The chain employs TRBV2 and TRBJ2-2, with D perhaps TRBD1 (7 bases). This CDR3 contains 15 residues. V dropped 5 bases and J dropped 7 bases, with 17 bases sitting between them. CDR1 is SNHLY, CDR2 FYNNEI, per germline.

This clone was seen only a few times. The gene calls are TRBV29-1 and TRBJ1-1; 9 bases agree with TRBD1. The CDR3 is made up of 12 amino acids. From germline, CDR1 is SQVTM and CDR2 ANQGSEA. The V and J ends lost 7 bases and 9 bases, in that order; junction bases with no gene match: 9. In DNA form, the CDR3 reads TGCAGCGCCCGAATCGGACAGGGGCAAGCTTTCTTT. This translates into CSARIGQGQAFF.

The chain couples TRBV5-1 to TRBJ2-5, with D possibly TRBD2 on 7 matching bases. Germline CDR1 and CDR2: SGHRS and YFSETQ. Deletions cut 3 bases from V and 5 bases from J, with 17 bases between. CDR3 length: 15 residues. In nucleotides, the CDR3 is TGCGCCAGCAGCTCACCCCGGGGGGCTGGCGAGACCCAGTACTTC. It translates to CASSSPRGAGETQYF.

The rearrangement uses TRBV19 and TRBJ2-7; 12 bases are a match to TRBD2. With 8 bases clipped from V and 3 bases from J, the junction kept 29 bases outside the gene matches. Germline V gene data show CDR1 as LNHDA and CDR2 as SQIVND (reference sequence). The CDR3 length is 22 residues. The CDR3 DNA is TGTGCCAGTTTCGGAATCCCCCCCCTACTAGCGGGAGGTTCTGAAGACCTCTACGAGCAGTACGTC. Amino acid sequence: CASFGIPPLLAGGSEDLYEQYV.

CDR3 region: CASKNSFMNTEAFF. The CDR3 coding sequence is TGTGCCAGCAAAAACTCCTTTATGAACACTGAAGCTTTCTTT. This chain uses TRBV6-1 with TRBJ1-1; D not resolved. V lost 7 bases and J 0 bases, leaving 12 bases between the germline ends. Germline V lookup: CDR1 MNHNS, CDR2 SASEGT. The CDR3 runs to 14 residues.

By sample share, this clone is medium-sized. This chain connects TRBV19 to TRBJ1-2, with TRBD1 identical over 9 bases. The CDR3 consists of 14 residues. V trimming: 7 bases; J trimming: 3 bases; junction bases outside the gene matches: 6. CDR1 is LNHDA, CDR2 SQIVND, per germline (reference sequence). CDR3 region: CASTMDRGYYGYTF. For the CDR3, the DNA is TGTGCCAGTACTATGGACAGGGGATACTATGGCTACACCTTC.

The V and J genes are TRBV7-2 and TRBJ2-3; no reliable D call. The CDR3 totals 14 residues. CDR1 is SGHTA and CDR2 is FQGNSA in the germline V gene. Trimming removed 1 base at V and 0 bases at J, with 5 bases between. CDR3 sequence: CASSLVTSTDTQYF. The CDR3 nucleotides are TGTGCCAGCAGCTTAGTGACTAGCACAGATACGCAGTATTTT.

The CDR3 bases are TGCGCCAGCAGCCAGCTAGCGGGAGGGCCGGAGGGTGCTGGATACAATGAGCAGTTCTTC. Protein product: CASSQLAGGPEGAGYNEQFF. The rearrangement links TRBV4-1 to TRBJ2-1; TRBD2 agrees at 12 bases. CDR1 is MGHRA, CDR2 YSYEKL, per germline. J lost 4 bases, V lost 3 bases, and 16 bases had no gene match. The CDR3 totals 20 residues.

The rearrangement links TRBV6-1 to TRBJ1-1; D unresolved. Germline assignment: CDR1 MNHNS and CDR2 SASEGT. V was trimmed by 6 bases and J by 0 bases, leaving 11 bases between them. The CDR3 has 14 amino acids. CDR3 DNA: TGTGCCAGCAGGAGAGGGTATGTGAACACTGAAGCTTTCTTT. Translation gives CASRRGYVNTEAFF.

The table lists this clone with many counts. Other nucleotide sequences from this sample produce the same CDR3. The chain employs TRBV6-5 and TRBJ1-5; D might be TRBD1 (6 bases). Between the trimmed V and J ends, which lost 4 bases and 3 bases, there was a span of 10 bases. Germline V gene lookup returns CDR1 MNHEY and CDR2 SVGAGI. The CDR3 has 14 residues. CDR3 in amino acids: CASSSGQHNQPQHF. DNA for the CDR3: TGTGCCAGCAGTTCCGGACAGCACAATCAGCCCCAGCATTTT.

J is TRBJ2-3 and V is TRBV30, with a possible D match to TRBD1 (6 bases). Trimming pared 1 base from V and 4 bases from J, leaving 18 bases between. CDR3 length equals 16 residues. The V gene's germline CDR1 is GTSNPN and CDR2 SVGIG (reference sequence). Here the CDR3 DNA reads TGTGCCTGGAGTGATGTTCGCGGGTCAGGGGCAGATACGCAGTATTTT. This gives the protein CAWSDVRGSGADTQYF.

The chain couples TRBV7-3 to TRBJ2-1, with D hard to call. The V gene's germline CDR1 is SGHTA and CDR2 FQGTGA. Trimming cost V 1 base and J 3 bases, with 4 bases left between them. The CDR3 spans 13 residues. CDR3 bases: TGTGCCAGCAGCTTAAACAGCTACAATGAGCAGTTCTTC. Encoded protein: CASSLNSYNEQFF.

This chain connects TRBV6-1 to TRBJ2-7; D perhaps matches TRBD2 (5 bases). The germline V gene has CDR1 MNHNS and CDR2 SASEGT. V was pared by 6 bases and J by 3 bases, with 24 bases between. This CDR3 is built from 17 residues. CDR3 in amino acids: CASSEWGSAGHLYEQYV. The CDR3 coding sequence is TGTGCCAGCAGCGAATGGGGATCGGCGGGTCACCTCTACGAGCAGTACGTC.

The gene calls are TRBV5-8 and TRBJ1-3; perhaps TRBD1 as D (6 bases). V was shortened by 4 bases and J by 2 bases, with 13 bases between the two germline ends. Germline assignment: CDR1 SGHTS and CDR2 YDEGEE. This CDR3 spans 15 amino acids. CDR3 in amino acids: CASSKGRGTGNTIYF. DNA for the CDR3: TGTGCCAGCAGCAAAGGAAGGGGGACTGGAAACACCATATATTTT.